This TCR beta chain was captured in a study of metastatic and nonmetastatic thyroid tumors. Whole-study context: Repertoire data that came from the blood and tumor or nodule tissue of malignant and benign thyroid patients were compared. Study observations and caveats: As reported, TCR beta diversity in blood and tumor was significantly higher in malignant thyroid tumors than in benign nodules.

V dropped 6 bases and J dropped 8; count of bases not matched to a gene: 9. The CDR3 spans 12 residues. The V gene's germline CDR1 is SQVTM and CDR2 ANQGSEA. All patients reached thyroid surgery having received no treatment beforehand. This clone came up many times. The antigen is not known. TCRdb used MiXCR to call clones anew from the PCR reads. The table has 30,000 to 35,000 clones, approximately 16% seen once. The receptor's source is a male donor with papillary thyroid cancer or a benign thyroid nodule (not recorded which). Some clones in this sample may be carry-over from other donors' samples. The chain links TRBV29-1 to TRBJ1-2; 7 bases match TRBD1. Sequencing was carried out using blood. The CDR3 is CSVVTGPPGYTF. The CDR3 DNA follows: TGCAGCGTCGTGACAGGGCCCCCAGGCTACACCTTC.